The source of this T cell receptor beta chain is a study of shared clonotypes between healthy human individuals. V shed 11 bases and J shed 4 bases, with 19 bases lying between them. The germline V gene encodes CDR1 MNHNY and CDR2 SVGAGI (reference sequence). The CDR3 is 14 residues long. Original processing notes: Because ImmunoSEQ provided only junction sequences with no quality scores, the filtering differed. Generated by immunoSEQ multiplex PCR, the TCRdb table keeps only in-frame clones and is missing some. For V, J and clone size, that table is used; D and trimming come from the DNA. Here the sample spans approximately 1.5 million clones, under 99% being singletons. Each sample came from a Caucasian adult donor living in Nashville, Tennessee.

The receptor comes from a man aged 25 to 45 in good health. This chain uses TRBV6-6 with TRBJ2-3; D remains ambiguous. The sequencing input was naive CD4+ T cells sorted from blood. The subset denotes: CD45RA+ positively selected. The CDR3 here is CALLDRNVADTQYF. The CDR3 DNA is TGTGCCCTACTGGACCGCAATGTCGCAGATACGCAGTATTTT.